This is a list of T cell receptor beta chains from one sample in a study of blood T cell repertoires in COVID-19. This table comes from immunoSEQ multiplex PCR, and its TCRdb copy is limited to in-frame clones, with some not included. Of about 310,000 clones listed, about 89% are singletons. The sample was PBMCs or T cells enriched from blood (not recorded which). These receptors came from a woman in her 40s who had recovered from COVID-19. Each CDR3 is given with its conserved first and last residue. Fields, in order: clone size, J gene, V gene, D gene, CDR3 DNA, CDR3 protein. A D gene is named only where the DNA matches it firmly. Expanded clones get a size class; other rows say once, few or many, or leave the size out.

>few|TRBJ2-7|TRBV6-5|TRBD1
TGTGCCAGCAGCCTTGGACAGGGAACCTACGAGCAGTACTTC
CASSLGQGTYEQYF
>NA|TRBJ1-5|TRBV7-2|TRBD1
TGTGCCAGCAGCCGGGACAGGGTCGGTCAGCCCCAGCATTTT
CASSRDRVGQPQHF
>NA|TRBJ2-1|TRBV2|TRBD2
TGTGCCAGCAGCGCAACTAGCGGGGGATACAATGAGCAGTTCTTC
CASSATSGGYNEQFF
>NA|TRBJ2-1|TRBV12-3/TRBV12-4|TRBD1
TGTGCCAGCAGTTGGGACAGGGTCGATGAGCAGTTCTTC
CASSWDRVDEQFF
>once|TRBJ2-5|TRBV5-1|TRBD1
TGCGCCAGCAGCTTGGACGGGACAGGGGGCGAGACCCAGTACTTC
CASSLDGTGGETQYF
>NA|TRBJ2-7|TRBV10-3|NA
TGTGCCATCAGTGCCAATTCCTACGAGCAGTACTTC
CAISANSYEQYF
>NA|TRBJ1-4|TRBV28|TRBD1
TGTGCCAGCACCAATCAGAAATACAACAGGGGGCCTAATGAAAAACTGTTTTTT
CASTNQKYNRGPNEKLFF
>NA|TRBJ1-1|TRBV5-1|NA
TGCGCCAGCAGCTATGGAGGACACACTGAAGCTTTCTTT
CASSYGGHTEAFF
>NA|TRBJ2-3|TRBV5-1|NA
TGCGCCAGCAGCTTTAGCGGTAGCACAGATACGCAGTATTTT
CASSFSGSTDTQYF
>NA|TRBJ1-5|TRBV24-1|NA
TGTGCCACCAGGAGGGGGAATCAGCCCCAGCATTTT
CATRRGNQPQHF
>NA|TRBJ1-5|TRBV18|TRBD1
TGTGCCAGCTCACCAAGAAAAATGACAGGGGGGGATCAGCCCCAGCATTTT
CASSPRKMTGGDQPQHF
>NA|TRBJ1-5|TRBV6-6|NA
TGTGCCAGCACCGGGGGGACTAGCAATCAGCCCCAGCATTTT
CASTGGTSNQPQHF
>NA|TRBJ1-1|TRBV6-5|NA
TGTGCCAGCAGCCAAAACAGGGTAACTGAAGCTTTCTTT
CASSQNRVTEAFF
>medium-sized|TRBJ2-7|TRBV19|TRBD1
TGTGCCAGTAGTATCCTCGGGACAGCGTACGAGCAGTACTTC
CASSILGTAYEQYF
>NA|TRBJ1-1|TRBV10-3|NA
TGTGCCATCAGTGTAATGGGGGGGACTGAAGCTTTCTTT
CAISVMGGTEAFF
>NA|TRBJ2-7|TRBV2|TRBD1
TGTGCCAGCAGTGTAAGCCAGGGGGCTGCCTACGAGCAGTACTTC
CASSVSQGAAYEQYF
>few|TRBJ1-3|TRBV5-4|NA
TGTGCCAGCAGCTCCCCAGGGGACTCTGGAAACACCATATATTTT
CASSSPGDSGNTIYF
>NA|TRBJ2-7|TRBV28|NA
TGTGCCAGCAGTTTACGAGGGTCCGAGCAGTACTTC
CASSLRGSEQYF
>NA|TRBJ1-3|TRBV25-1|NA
TGTGCCAGCAGTTTTACGGAGTTTGGAAACACCATATATTTT
CASSFTEFGNTIYF
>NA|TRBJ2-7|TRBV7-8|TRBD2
TGTGCCAGCAGCTTAGTGGCGGGAGTCTCCTACGAGCAGTACTTC
CASSLVAGVSYEQYF
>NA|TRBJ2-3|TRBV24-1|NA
TGTGCCACCAGTCCGGGGGGCTGGGGAGATACGCAGTATTTT
CATSPGGWGDTQYF
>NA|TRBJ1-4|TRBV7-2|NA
TGTGCCAGCAGCTTAGGGAGAGGAACTAATGAAAAACTGTTTTTT
CASSLGRGTNEKLFF
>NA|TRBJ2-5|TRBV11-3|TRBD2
TGTGCCAGTCTACTAGCGGGAGGGGAGACCCAGTACTTC
CASLLAGGETQYF
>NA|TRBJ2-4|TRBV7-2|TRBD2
TGTGCCAGCAGCTATCCGGGACTAGGGACGGACATTCAGTACTTC
CASSYPGLGTDIQYF
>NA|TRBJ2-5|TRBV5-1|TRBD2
TGCGCCAGCAGCTTGGGACGGACTAGCGGCGAGGTGGGAGAGACCCAGTACTTC
CASSLGRTSGEVGETQYF
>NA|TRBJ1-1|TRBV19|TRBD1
TGTGCCAGTAGTCCGGACAGGGAGTCTGGAACTGAAGCTTTCTTT
CASSPDRESGTEAFF
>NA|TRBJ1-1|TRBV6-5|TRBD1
TGTGCCAGCAGTCTGACCCGACGGGACAGGGTTTGGGCTTTCTTT
CASSLTRRDRVWAFF
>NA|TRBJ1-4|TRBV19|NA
TGTGCCAGTAGTATGCAGGGCGCGACTAATGAAAAACTGTTTTTT
CASSMQGATNEKLFF
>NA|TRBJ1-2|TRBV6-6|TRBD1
TGTGCCAGCAGAGGGACAGACCTAAGTGGCTATGGCTACACCTTC
CASRGTDLSGYGYTF
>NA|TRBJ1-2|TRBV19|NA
TGTGCCAGTAGTCCCCTAGAGACGTTGGGCTACACCTTC
CASSPLETLGYTF
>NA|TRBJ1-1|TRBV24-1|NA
TGTGCCACCAGTGATGTAGCCCGGGGTGAAGCTTTCTTT
CATSDVARGEAFF
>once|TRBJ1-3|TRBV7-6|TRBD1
TGTGCCAGCAGCTTAACGCAACAGGGGTTGAGCGGAAACACCATATATTTT
CASSLTQQGLSGNTIYF
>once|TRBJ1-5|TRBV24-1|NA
TGTGCCACCAGTGATAACCAGTATAGCAATCAGCCCCAGCATTTT
CATSDNQYSNQPQHF
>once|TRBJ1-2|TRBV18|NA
TGTGCCAGCACTCCCTCCCAGGGGAACTATGGCTACACCTTC
CASTPSQGNYGYTF
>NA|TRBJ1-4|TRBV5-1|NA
TGCGCCAGCAGCGTGCAACCGGGACAAATTAATGAAAAACTGTTTTTT
CASSVQPGQINEKLFF
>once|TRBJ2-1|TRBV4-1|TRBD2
TGCGCCAGCAGCCGAGGACTAGCGGGAGTGGGTGGGGCTCCTGGAAATGAGCAGTTCTTC
CASSRGLAGVGGAPGNEQFF
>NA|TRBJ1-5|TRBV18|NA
TGTGCCAGCTCACCGCAGGGTTGGTCCCTTAGCAATCAGCCCCAGCATTTT
CASSPQGWSLSNQPQHF
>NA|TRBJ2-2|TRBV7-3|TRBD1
TGTGCCAGCAGCTTAACCCCCGGGACAGCGAACACCGGGGAGCTGTTTTTT
CASSLTPGTANTGELFF
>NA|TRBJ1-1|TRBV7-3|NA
TGTGCCAGCAGCCAGAACGGGGGGACGGCTTTCTTT
CASSQNGGTAFF
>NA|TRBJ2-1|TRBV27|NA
TGTGCCAGCAGTTTGGCCCTGGGGAGCTCCTACAATGAGCAGTTCTTC
CASSLALGSSYNEQFF
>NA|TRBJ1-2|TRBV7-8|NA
TGTGCCAGCAGCTCAGGAAGTGGTTTATATGGCTACACCTTC
CASSSGSGLYGYTF
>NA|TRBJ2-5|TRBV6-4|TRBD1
TGTGCCAGCAGGACTCAGGGACAGGGTCGTATGGAGACCCAGTACTTC
CASRTQGQGRMETQYF
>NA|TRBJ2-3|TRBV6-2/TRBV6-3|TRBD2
TGTGCCAGCAGTTACTTTCTGGGGACTAGCGGGAGCAACACAGATACGCAGTATTTT
CASSYFLGTSGSNTDTQYF
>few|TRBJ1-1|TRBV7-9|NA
TGTGCCAGCAGCTTAGCGTCAATCGAGGGGGAGGGCACTGAAGCTTTCTTT
CASSLASIEGEGTEAFF
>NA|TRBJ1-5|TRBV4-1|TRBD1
TGCGCCAGCAGCCATGGTACAGGGGCCGATCAGCCCCAGCATTTT
CASSHGTGADQPQHF